This passage covers 29 T cell receptor beta chains from one sample sequenced in a study of PD-1 blockade in classical Hodgkin lymphoma. Libraries were prepared by immunoSEQ multiplex PCR; TCRdb keeps only in-frame clonotypes and omits some of them. This table has roughly 10,000 clones, approximately 81% appearing once. All patients experienced relapse after autologous stem cell transplantation, and brentuximab vedotin exposure was variable. The sequencing here drew on peripheral blood mononuclear cells (PBMCs), taken at baseline. The source is a human donor with classical Hodgkin lymphoma.

CDR3 loop: CASSSSLGLGQGYTF. In DNA form, the CDR3 reads TGTGCCAGCAGCTCGTCACTAGGACTTGGGCAGGGCTACACCTTC. This chain links TRBV7-9 with TRBJ1-2; D is undetermined. The CDR3 length is 15 residues. Germline loops: CDR1 SEHNR, CDR2 FQNEAQ (reference sequence). The V end was cut by 4 bases, the J end by 8 bases, with 20 bases between. The variable domain in full, with the rest retrieved from reference TRBV7-9 and TRBJ1-2, is DTGVSQNPRHKITKRGQNVTFRCDPISEHNRLYWYRQTLGQGPEFLTYFQNEAQLEKSRLLSDRFSAERPKGSFSTLEIQRTEQGDSAMYLCASSSSLGLGQGYTFGSGTRLTVV.

J is TRBJ2-6 and V is TRBV28; possibly TRBD1 for D (6 bases). Germline CDR1 MDHEN, CDR2 SYDVKM. This CDR3 has 16 amino acids. The V and J ends lost 5 bases and 2 bases respectively, with 13 bases between them. CDR3 DNA sequence: TGTGCCAGCAGTGCGACAGGTTTGGCTGGGGCCAACGTCCTGACTTTC. This gives the protein CASSATGLAGANVLTF.

The chain uses TRBV28 and TRBJ1-4, with a weak D call TRBD1 (5 bases). The V end was cut by 2 bases, the J end by 0 bases, with 7 bases between. The CDR3 consists of 15 residues. Germline CDR1 is MDHEN and CDR2 is SYDVKM. In DNA form, the CDR3 reads TGTGCCAGCAGTTTAGGGGGGGCAACTAATGAAAAACTGTTTTTT. The encoded protein is CASSLGGATNEKLFF.

The chain combines TRBV5-6 with TRBJ1-5; 7 bases map to TRBD1. CDR3 length equals 18 residues. Germline CDR1 reads SGHDT; CDR2 reads YYEEEE. Losses at the gene ends were 1 base for V and 7 bases for J; bases not matched to a gene: 17. CDR3 amino acids: CASSLSRGRGPREQPQHF. The CDR3 DNA sequence: TGTGCCAGCAGCTTGAGTCGTGGAAGGGGGCCGCGGGAACAGCCCCAGCATTTT. The complete variable domain, with remaining parts taken from reference TRBV5-6 and TRBJ1-5, reads DAGVTQSPTHLIKTRGQQVTLRCSPKSGHDTVSWYQQALGQGPQFIFQYYEEEERQRGNFPDRFSGHQFPNYSSELNVNALLLGDSALYLCASSLSRGRGPREQPQHFGDGTRLSIL.

Comment on this clone: No DNA is shown, since the ends of the CDR3 on it are uncertain; the CDR3 is the one TCRdb lists. This chain joins TRBV5-1 and TRBJ1-2. A total of 14 residues make up the CDR3, ends included. The V gene's germline CDR1 is SGHRS and CDR2 YFSETQ. The CDR3: CASSSTSRDYGYTF.

The J gene is TRBJ1-6, the V gene TRBV4-2; D unresolved. The CDR3 is 16 amino acids. Trimming took 0 bases from V and 9 from J, leaving 15 bases between them. Germline V gives CDR1 LGHNA, CDR2 YNFKEQ. DNA for the CDR3: TGTGCCAGCAGCCAAGAGATCGCAGCCGCTAGTTCACCCCTCCACTTT. This encodes CASSQEIAAASSPLHF.

This clone was recorded a few times. The V gene is TRBV11-1, the J gene TRBJ2-2; TRBD2 might be the D (5 bases). The CDR3 is 16 amino acids. The V gene's germline CDR1 is SGHAT and CDR2 FQDESV (reference sequence). V was pared by 5 bases and J by 0 bases, with 13 bases between. CDR3 loop: CASSVRTVSNTGELFF. DNA for the CDR3: TGTGCCAGCAGCGTCAGGACTGTCTCGAACACCGGGGAGCTGTTTTTT.

The CDR3 nucleotides read TGTGCCAGCGACCAGGGGGGGAACTATGGCTACACCTTC. Translation: CASDQGGNYGYTF. The rearrangement uses TRBV7-3 and TRBJ1-2; 7 positions match TRBD1. With 8 bases clipped from V and 2 bases from J, the junction kept 5 bases outside the gene matches. CDR1 is SGHTA and CDR2 is FQGTGA in the germline V gene. The CDR3 contains 13 residues. Variable domain in full (rest from reference TRBV7-3 and TRBJ1-2): GAGVSQTPSNKVTEKGKYVELRCDPISGHTALYWYRQSLGQGPEFLIYFQGTGAADDSGLPNDRFFAVRPEGSVSTLKIQRTERGDSAVYLCASDQGGNYGYTFGSGTRLTVV.

The rearrangement joins TRBV11-3 to TRBJ2-3; D assignment may be TRBD1 or TRBD2 (5 bases each). In germline, CDR1 is SGHNT, CDR2 YENEEA. V was clipped by 5 bases and J by 0 bases, with 15 bases between them. The CDR3 is made up of 16 amino acids. CDR3 region: CASSRGPSSSTDTQYF. CDR3 in DNA: TGTGCCAGCAGCCGGGGCCCCTCCTCCAGCACAGATACGCAGTATTTT.

This clone was seen a few times. An end of the junction does not agree with germline; a read error may underlie this. V and J are TRBV28 and TRBJ2-3; 9 bases are shared with TRBD1. The germline V gene has CDR1 MDHEN and CDR2 SYDVKM. The CDR3 consists of 12 residues. CDR3 protein: CASSRSGTGPHF. The CDR3, as DNA: TGTGCCAGCAGTAGGTCAGGGACAGGGCCGCATTTT.

This sequence joins TRBV2 and TRBJ1-6, with a possible D match to TRBD1 (5 bases). V gave up 6 bases and J gave up 7 bases, with 13 bases separating them. The CDR3 covers 14 residues. CDR1 and CDR2 (germline): SNHLY, FYNNEI. This chain's CDR3 is CASRADSQNSPLHF. The CDR3 DNA reads TGTGCCAGCAGGGCCGACAGCCAAAATTCACCCCTCCACTTT.

The chain employs TRBV7-9 and TRBJ1-1, with D maybe TRBD1 (6 bases). The germline CDR1 and CDR2 sequences are SEHNR and FQNEAQ (reference sequence). The CDR3 loop spans 12 amino acids. Trimming removed 2 bases at V and 12 bases at J, with 13 bases between. CDR3 in DNA: TGTGCCAGCAGCTTAACAGGGAGAATCCCTTTCTTT. This codes for CASSLTGRIPFF.

The genes are TRBV6-6 and TRBJ2-4; tentatively, D is TRBD1 (5 bases). Trimming took 7 bases from V and 0 from J, leaving 7 bases between them. CDR1 and CDR2 from the germline V gene are MNHNY and SVGAGI (reference sequence). The CDR3 spans 13 residues. CDR3 nucleotide sequence: TGTGCCAGCAAGGGGTTAGCCAAAAACATTCAGTACTTC. As protein: CASKGLAKNIQYF.

The chain carries TRBV4-2 and TRBJ1-4; possibly TRBD1 for D (6 bases). V was clipped by 0 bases and J by 8 bases, with 13 bases between them. The length of the CDR3 is 15 residues. CDR1 and CDR2 (germline): LGHNA, YNFKEQ. The CDR3 bases are TGTGCCAGCAGCCAAGACCCAGGGGTTGGGGAAAAACTGTTTTTT. Protein: CASSQDPGVGEKLFF.

V is TRBV30 and J is TRBJ1-3; no clear D. Trimming shortened V by 5 bases and J by 1 base, and 6 bases separated the two germline ends. The CDR3 has 12 amino acids. CDR1 is GTSNPN, CDR2 SVGIG, per germline (reference sequence). In nucleotides, the CDR3 is TGTGCCTGGCGCTTATCTGGAAACACCATATATTTT. Residues: CAWRLSGNTIYF. Combining the CDR3 with reference TRBV30 and TRBJ1-3 gives the whole variable domain SQTIHQWPATLVQPVGSPLSLECTVEGTSNPNLYWYRQAAGRGLQLLFYSVGIGQISSEVPQNLSASRPQDRQFILSSKKLLLSDSGFYLCAWRLSGNTIYFGEGSWLTVV.

The chain carries TRBV9 and TRBJ2-6, with TRBD1 matching 9 bases. The CDR3 extends over 17 amino acids. The V gene's germline CDR1 is SGDLS and CDR2 YYNGEE. J gave up 0 bases and V 0 bases, and 1 base lay outside the gene matches. CDR3 nucleotides: TGTGCCAGCAGCGTAGCGACAGGGGGCTCTGGGGCCAACGTCCTGACTTTC. Residues: CASSVATGGSGANVLTF.

J is TRBJ2-1 and V is TRBV5-1; D call uncertain. The V gene's germline CDR1 is SGHRS and CDR2 YFSETQ. Trimming cost V 6 bases and J 4 bases, with 14 bases left between them. The CDR3 totals 14 residues. The DNA of the CDR3 is TGCGCCAGCACCATTCAAGAGAGATACAATGAGCAGTTCTTC. This encodes CASTIQERYNEQFF.

The chain joins TRBV2 to TRBJ2-3, with D perhaps matching TRBD1 (5 bases). Germline V gene data show CDR1 as SNHLY and CDR2 as FYNNEI. V lost 6 bases, J lost 4 bases, and 5 bases lay in between. CDR3 size: 11 residues. The CDR3 sequence: CASRTADTQYF. In DNA, the CDR3 is TGTGCCAGCAGGACAGCAGATACGCAGTATTTT.

The rearrangement uses TRBV5-1 and TRBJ1-2; D call uncertain. V lost 0 bases to trimming and J lost 2 bases, with 8 bases between them. The CDR3 is 14 amino acids. The germline CDR1 and CDR2 sequences are SGHRS and YFSETQ. CDR3 in DNA: TGCGCCAGCAGCTTGGAATCGGTGAACTATGGCTACACCTTC. Its translation: CASSLESVNYGYTF.

Written as DNA, the CDR3 is TGCGCCAGCAGCCCAGACGTACAGGCGGATACTGAAGCTTTCTTT. Residues: CASSPDVQADTEAFF. The chain combines TRBV4-3 with TRBJ1-1, with D maybe TRBD1 (5 bases). Trimming pared 4 bases from V and 5 bases from J, leaving 17 bases between. CDR3 length: 15 amino acids. Germline V gene lookup returns CDR1 LGHNA and CDR2 YSLEER.

This clone is deemed medium-sized. The chain combines TRBV4-1 with TRBJ2-7; 7 positions match TRBD1. CDR1 and CDR2 from the germline V gene are MGHRA and YSYEKL. V shed 4 bases and J 4 bases; nucleotides not matched to a gene: 7. The CDR3 has 14 amino acids. CDR3 in amino acids: CASSPTTGSYEQYF. The CDR3 region has the DNA TGCGCCAGCAGCCCTACGACAGGGTCATACGAGCAGTACTTC.

This rearrangement joins TRBV6-1 to TRBJ2-3; either TRBD1 or TRBD2 may fit D (5 bases each). Germline V gene sequence: CDR1 MNHNS, CDR2 SASEGT. The V end lost 7 bases, the J end lost 5 bases, and 19 bases lay between the germline ends. This CDR3 contains 15 residues. Here the CDR3 reads CASTFSRDGGDTQYF. The CDR3, as DNA: TGTGCCAGCACCTTTAGCAGGGACGGAGGAGATACGCAGTATTTT.

The rearrangement links TRBV2 to TRBJ2-3, with TRBD2 matching 12 bases. The CDR3 is made up of 15 amino acids. Germline-derived CDR1 and CDR2 are SNHLY and FYNNEI. J was trimmed by 8 bases and V by 4 bases; bases with no gene match: 7. CDR3 loop: CASSGLAGVGGTQYF. The DNA for the CDR3 is TGTGCCAGCAGTGGACTAGCGGGGGTCGGGGGTACGCAGTATTTT.

The chain carries TRBV7-4 and TRBJ2-3; either TRBD1 or TRBD2 may fit D (6 bases each). V was pared by 1 base and J by 2 bases, with 7 bases between. The CDR3 totals 14 residues. In germline, CDR1 is SGHVT, CDR2 SQSDAQ. This CDR3 reads CASSLGGATDTQYF. CDR3 nucleotides: TGTGCCAGCAGCTTAGGGGGGGCCACAGATACGCAGTATTTT.

Only a few counts were recorded for this clone. The gene calls are TRBV9 and TRBJ2-1; TRBD2 is a possible D gene (5 bases). The V and J ends lost 7 bases and 2 bases respectively, with 13 bases between them. The CDR3 length is 14 residues. Per the germline V gene, CDR1 is SGDLS and CDR2 is YYNGEE. CDR3: CASAKGDTYNEQFF. CDR3 sequence (DNA): TGTGCCAGCGCTAAGGGAGATACCTACAATGAGCAGTTCTTC.

This clone was seen only once. The chain is built from TRBV5-8 and TRBJ1-5; tentatively, D is TRBD1 (5 bases). The germline V gene encodes CDR1 SGHTS and CDR2 YDEGEE. The CDR3 is made up of 13 amino acids. V lost 3 bases, J lost 4 bases, and 8 bases lay in between. DNA of the CDR3: TGTGCCAGCAGCTCAGACAGAAATCAGCCCCAGCATTTT. Its translation is CASSSDRNQPQHF.

The V and J genes are TRBV5-4 and TRBJ2-3, with 10 bases fitting TRBD2. Germline V gives CDR1 SGHNT, CDR2 YYREEE (reference sequence). This CDR3 region has 16 residues. The V and J ends lost 1 base and 1 base, in that order; junction bases with no gene match: 3. The CDR3 nucleotides are TGTGCCAGCAGCTTGCTAGCGGGGGATCGCACAGATACGCAGTATTTT. This translates into CASSLLAGDRTDTQYF.

DNA of the CDR3: TGTGCCAGCAGCTTAGTTTTAGGGGAGGATACGCAGTATTTT. This encodes CASSLVLGEDTQYF. The chain carries TRBV7-6 and TRBJ2-3, with D possibly called TRBD1 or TRBD2 (5 bases each). Looked up from germline, CDR1 is SGHVS and CDR2 is FNYEAQ. V lost 1 base and J lost 6, with 11 bases in between. There are 14 residues in the CDR3. The entire variable domain, with the rest obtained from reference TRBV7-6 and TRBJ2-3, is as follows: GAGVSQSPRYKVTKRGQDVALRCDPISGHVSLYWYRQALGQGPEFLTYFNYEAQQDKSGLPNDRFSAERPEGSISTLTIQRTEQRDSAMYRCASSLVLGEDTQYFGPGTRLTVL.

The chain carries TRBV18 and TRBJ2-1; TRBD2 is a possible D gene (5 bases). Germline V gives CDR1 KGHSH, CDR2 LQKENI. The V end lost 1 base, the J end lost 8 bases, and 9 bases lay between the germline ends. The CDR3 spans 13 residues. Here the CDR3 DNA reads TGTGCCAGCTCACCACAATACGGGGATGAGCAGTTCTTC. Its protein product is CASSPQYGDEQFF.